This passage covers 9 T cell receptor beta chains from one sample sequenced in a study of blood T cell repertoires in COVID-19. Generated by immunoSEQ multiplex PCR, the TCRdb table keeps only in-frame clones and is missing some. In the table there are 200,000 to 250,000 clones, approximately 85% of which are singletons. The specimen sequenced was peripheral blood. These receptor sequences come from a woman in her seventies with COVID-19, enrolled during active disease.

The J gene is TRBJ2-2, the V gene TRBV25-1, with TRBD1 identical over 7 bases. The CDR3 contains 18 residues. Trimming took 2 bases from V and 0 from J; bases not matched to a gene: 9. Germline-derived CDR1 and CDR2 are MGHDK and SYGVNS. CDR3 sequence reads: CASSENKGGKSNTGELFF. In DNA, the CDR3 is TGTGCCAGCAGTGAAAACAAAGGGGGCAAGTCGAACACCGGGGAGCTGTTTTTT.

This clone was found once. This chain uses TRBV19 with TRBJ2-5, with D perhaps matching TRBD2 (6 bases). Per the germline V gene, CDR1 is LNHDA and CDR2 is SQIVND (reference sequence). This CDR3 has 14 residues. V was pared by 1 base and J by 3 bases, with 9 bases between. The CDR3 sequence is CASSIGAGKETQYF. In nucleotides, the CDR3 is TGTGCCAGTAGTATAGGGGCGGGGAAAGAGACCCAGTACTTC.

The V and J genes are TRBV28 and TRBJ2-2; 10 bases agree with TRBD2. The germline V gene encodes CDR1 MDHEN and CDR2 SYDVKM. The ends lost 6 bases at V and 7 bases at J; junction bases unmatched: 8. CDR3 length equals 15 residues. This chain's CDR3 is CASRLSSGRIGELFF. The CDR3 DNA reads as TGTGCCAGCAGACTATCTAGCGGGAGAATCGGGGAGCTGTTTTTT.

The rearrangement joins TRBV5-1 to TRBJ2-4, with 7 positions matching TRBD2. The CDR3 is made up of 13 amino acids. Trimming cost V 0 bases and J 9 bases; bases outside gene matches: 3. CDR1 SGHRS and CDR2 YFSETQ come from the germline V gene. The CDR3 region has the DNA TGCGCCAGCAGCTTGGAAGCGGGGAGCATTCAGTACTTC. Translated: CASSLEAGSIQYF.

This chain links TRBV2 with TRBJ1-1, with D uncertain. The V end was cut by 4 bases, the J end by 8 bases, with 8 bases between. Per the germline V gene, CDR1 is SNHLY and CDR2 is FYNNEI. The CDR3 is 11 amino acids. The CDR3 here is CASSVFGEAFF. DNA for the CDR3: TGTGCCAGCAGTGTGTTCGGGGAAGCTTTCTTT.

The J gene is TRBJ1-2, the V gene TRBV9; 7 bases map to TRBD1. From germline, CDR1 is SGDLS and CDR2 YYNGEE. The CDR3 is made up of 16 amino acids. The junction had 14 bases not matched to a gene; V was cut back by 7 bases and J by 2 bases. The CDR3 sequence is CASALGRDRKNYGYTF. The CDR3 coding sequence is TGTGCCAGCGCTCTTGGCCGGGACAGAAAGAACTATGGCTACACCTTC.

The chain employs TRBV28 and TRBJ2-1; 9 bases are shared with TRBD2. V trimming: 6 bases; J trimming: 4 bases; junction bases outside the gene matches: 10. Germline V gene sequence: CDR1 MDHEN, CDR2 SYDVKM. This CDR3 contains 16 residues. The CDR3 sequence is CASSPPTSGFYNEQFF. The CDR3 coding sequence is TGTGCCAGCAGCCCCCCAACTAGCGGGTTTTACAATGAGCAGTTCTTC.

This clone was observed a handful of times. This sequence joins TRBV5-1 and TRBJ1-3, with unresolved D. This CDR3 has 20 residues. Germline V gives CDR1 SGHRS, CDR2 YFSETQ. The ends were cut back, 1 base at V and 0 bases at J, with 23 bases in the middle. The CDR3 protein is CASSLSVFRSNYSSGNTIYF. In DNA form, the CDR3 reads TGCGCCAGCAGCTTGTCGGTTTTCCGCAGTAACTATTCCTCTGGAAACACCATATATTTT. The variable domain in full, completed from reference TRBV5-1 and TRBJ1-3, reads KAGVTQTPRYLIKTRGQQVTLSCSPISGHRSVSWYQQTPGQGLQFLFEYFSETQRNKGNFPGRFSGRQFSNSRSEMNVSTLELGDSALYLCASSLSVFRSNYSSGNTIYFGEGSWLTVV.

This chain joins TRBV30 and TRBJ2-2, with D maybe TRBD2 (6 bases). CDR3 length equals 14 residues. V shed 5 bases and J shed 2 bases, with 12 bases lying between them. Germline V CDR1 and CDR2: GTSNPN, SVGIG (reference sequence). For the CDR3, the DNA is TGTGCCTGGCGGAGGGACGTAAACACCGGGGAGCTGTTTTTT. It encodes CAWRRDVNTGELFF.